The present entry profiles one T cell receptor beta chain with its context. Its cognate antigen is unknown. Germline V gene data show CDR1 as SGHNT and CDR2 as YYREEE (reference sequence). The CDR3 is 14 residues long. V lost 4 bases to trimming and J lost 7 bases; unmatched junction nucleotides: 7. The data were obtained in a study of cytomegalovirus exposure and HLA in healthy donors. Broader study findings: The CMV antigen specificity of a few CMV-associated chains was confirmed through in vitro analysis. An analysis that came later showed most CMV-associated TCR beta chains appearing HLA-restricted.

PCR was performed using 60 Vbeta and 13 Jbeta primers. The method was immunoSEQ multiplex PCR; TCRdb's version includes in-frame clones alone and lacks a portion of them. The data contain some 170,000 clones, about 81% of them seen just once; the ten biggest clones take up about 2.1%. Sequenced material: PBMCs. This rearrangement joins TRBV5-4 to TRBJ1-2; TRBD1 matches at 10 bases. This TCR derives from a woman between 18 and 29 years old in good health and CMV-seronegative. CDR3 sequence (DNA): TGTGCCAGCAGCGTGGGACAGGGGAGTCGTGGCTACACCTTC. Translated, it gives CASSVGQGSRGYTF.